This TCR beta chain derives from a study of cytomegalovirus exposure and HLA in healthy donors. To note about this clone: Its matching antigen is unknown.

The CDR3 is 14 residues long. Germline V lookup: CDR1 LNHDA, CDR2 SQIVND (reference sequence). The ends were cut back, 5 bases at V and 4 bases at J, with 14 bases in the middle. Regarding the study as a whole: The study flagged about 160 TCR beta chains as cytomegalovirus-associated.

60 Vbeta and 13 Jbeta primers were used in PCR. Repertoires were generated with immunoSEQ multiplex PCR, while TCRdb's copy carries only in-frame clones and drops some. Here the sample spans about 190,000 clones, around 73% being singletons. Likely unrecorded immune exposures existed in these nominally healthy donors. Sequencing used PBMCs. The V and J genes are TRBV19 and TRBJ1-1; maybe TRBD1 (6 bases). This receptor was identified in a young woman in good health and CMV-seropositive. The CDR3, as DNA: TGTGCCAGTAGTGTACTCAGGGGCGGCACTGAAGCTTTCTTT. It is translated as CASSVLRGGTEAFF.